The 31 T cell receptor beta chains in this list originate from one sample, sequenced in a study of CD8 T cells in Susac syndrome. Random-hexamer reverse transcription was applied to roughly 0.5 to 1 ug RNA. TCRdb re-called the immunoSEQ multiplex PCR reads with MiXCR, one entry per CDR3 protein. The sample shows approximately 300,000 distinct CDR3 sequences, almost 85% of them seen only once. Sequencing input: CD8+ T cells from PBMCs. Source of these receptors: a human donor with multiple sclerosis.

The chain employs TRBV12-3 or TRBV12-4 and TRBJ2-1; weak D call: TRBD2 (6 bases). The V end lost 1 base, the J end lost 5 bases, and 15 bases lay between the germline ends. This CDR3 comprises 16 residues. In DNA, the CDR3 is TGTGCCAGCAGTTTAGAGCCCCCGGGGGTTCACAATGAGCAGTTCTTC. This codes for CASSLEPPGVHNEQFF.

Here the CDR3 DNA reads TGTGCCAGCAGCGTAGCGTGGGGGAACACTGAAGCTTTCTTT. Residues: CASSVAWGNTEAFF. The chain links TRBV9 to TRBJ1-1; D uncertain. The CDR3 spans 14 residues. The germline CDR1 and CDR2 sequences are SGDLS and YYNGEE. The V and J ends lost 0 bases and 1 base respectively, with 7 bases between them.

The J gene is TRBJ2-2, the V gene TRBV7-9; the D is unclear. Germline CDR1 is SEHNR and CDR2 is FQNEAQ (reference sequence). V was shortened by 1 base and J by 4 bases, with 7 bases between the two germline ends. The CDR3 length is 14 residues. The DNA of the CDR3 is TGTGCCAGCAGCTTAGGGCAGGCCACCGGGGAGCTGTTTTTT. It yields the protein CASSLGQATGELFF.

DNA of the CDR3: TGTGCCACCAGCAGGGAAAAGTGGCCAGCGGGAGTGGATGATGAGCAGTTCTTC. Translating gives CATSREKWPAGVDDEQFF. The chain has TRBV15 and TRBJ2-1, with TRBD2 matching 8 bases. CDR1 and CDR2 from the germline V gene are LNHNV and YYDKDF (reference sequence). CDR3 length: 18 residues. J was trimmed by 8 bases and V by 3 bases; bases with no gene match: 18.

The genes are TRBV7-8 and TRBJ2-3, with 8 bases identical to TRBD2. V dropped 5 bases and J dropped 6; count of bases not matched to a gene: 10. The CDR3 extends over 15 amino acids. Looked up from germline, CDR1 is SGHVS and CDR2 is FQNEAQ. The CDR3 loop reads CASSPLAGPSDTQYF. CDR3 DNA sequence: TGTGCCAGCAGCCCCCTAGCGGGCCCTTCGGATACGCAGTATTTT.

The chain carries TRBV28 and TRBJ2-7; TRBD2 matches at 12 bases. Germline trimming cut 4 bases from V and 2 bases from J; bases unmatched to any gene: 12. Germline lookup yields CDR1 MDHEN and CDR2 SYDVKM. This CDR3 contains 18 residues. The DNA for the CDR3 is TGTGCCAGCAGTTCTCCCCACTCCGGGACTAGCGGGCCCTACGAGCAGTACGTC. Translated: CASSSPHSGTSGPYEQYV.

The rearrangement joins TRBV10-3 to TRBJ1-2; D may be TRBD1 (5 bases). The V and J ends lost 6 bases and 2 bases respectively, with 13 bases between them. Germline V gene data show CDR1 as ENHRY and CDR2 as SYGVKD. There are 14 residues in the CDR3. The CDR3, as DNA: TGTGCCATCAGGACGACAGAGCTAAACTATGGCTACACCTTC. Translating it yields CAIRTTELNYGYTF.

This chain uses TRBV7-2 with TRBJ2-1; D not certain. Per the germline V gene, CDR1 is SGHTA and CDR2 is FQGNSA. Trimming removed 7 bases at V and 0 bases at J, with 16 bases between. The CDR3 is 16 amino acids. The CDR3 reads CASTPSQWSSYNEQFF. The CDR3 nucleotides read TGTGCCAGCACCCCCAGTCAGTGGAGCTCCTACAATGAGCAGTTCTTC.

The chain uses TRBV24-1 and TRBJ2-3; weak D call: TRBD1 (6 bases). This CDR3 comprises 15 residues. V lost 3 bases and J 6 bases, leaving 15 bases between the germline ends. Germline CDR1 is KGHDR and CDR2 is SFDVKD. The CDR3 bases are TGTGCCACCAGTGATATACAGGGCCGGTGGGATACGCAGTATTTT. This translates into CATSDIQGRWDTQYF.

This rearrangement joins TRBV7-9 to TRBJ1-2; no clear D gene. The germline V gene encodes CDR1 SEHNR and CDR2 FQNEAQ (reference sequence). This CDR3 spans 15 amino acids. V was shortened by 5 bases and J by 4 bases, with 17 bases between the two germline ends. CDR3: CASSPVPDGFYGYTF. In DNA form, the CDR3 reads TGTGCCAGCAGCCCCGTCCCGGACGGTTTCTATGGCTACACCTTC.

The chain combines TRBV28 with TRBJ2-7, with TRBD2 matching 9 bases. The CDR3 has 15 amino acids. The germline gives CDR1 MDHEN, CDR2 SYDVKM. V lost 5 bases and J lost 3; bases outside the gene matches: 8. This chain's CDR3 is CASSPFSGRSYEQYF. CDR3 sequence (DNA): TGTGCCAGCAGTCCCTTCAGCGGGAGGAGCTACGAGCAGTACTTC.

The rearrangement uses TRBV29-1 and TRBJ1-6; 9 nucleotides align to TRBD1. Germline CDR1 and CDR2: SQVTM and ANQGSEA. With V trimmed by 6 bases and J by 7 bases, 7 bases remained unmatched. The CDR3 consists of 14 residues. The CDR3 DNA is TGCAGCGTCCTAACAGGGGGCCGGAATTCACCCCTCCACTTT. Translating it yields CSVLTGGRNSPLHF.

V gene TRBV19 combines with J gene TRBJ2-1; D perhaps matches TRBD2 (6 bases). In germline, CDR1 is LNHDA, CDR2 SQIVND (reference sequence). V lost 5 bases to trimming and J lost 6 bases, with 11 bases between them. The CDR3 spans 13 residues. CDR3 residues: CASSVGTFNEQFF. CDR3 in DNA: TGTGCCAGTAGTGTCGGGACTTTCAATGAGCAGTTCTTC.

The chain uses TRBV13 and TRBJ1-1; unclear D gene. Trimming took 5 bases from V and 1 from J, leaving 11 bases between them. This CDR3 is 14 amino acids long. From germline, CDR1 is PRHDT and CDR2 FYEKMQ (reference sequence). As DNA, the CDR3 is TGTGCCAGCAGCCCGACGGCGAGGAACACTGAAGCTTTCTTT. As protein: CASSPTARNTEAFF. The variable domain in full, with the rest retrieved from reference TRBV13 and TRBJ1-1, is AAGVIQSPRHLIKEKRETATLKCYPIPRHDTVYWYQQGPGQDPQFLISFYEKMQSDKGSIPDRFSAQQFSDYHSELNMSSLELGDSALYFCASSPTARNTEAFFGQGTRLTVV.

The V gene is TRBV19, the J gene TRBJ1-1; a weak D match, TRBD1 (6 bases). The V and J ends lost 3 bases and 0 bases respectively, with 11 bases between them. This CDR3 comprises 15 residues. CDR1 and CDR2 from the germline V gene are LNHDA and SQIVND (reference sequence). The CDR3 DNA follows: TGTGCCAGTAGTATCACAGGGTTCATGAACACTGAAGCTTTCTTT. This encodes CASSITGFMNTEAFF.

This CDR3 is CSVDGQGENTQYF. DNA of the CDR3: TGCAGCGTTGATGGGCAGGGGGAGAATACGCAGTATTTT. J is TRBJ2-3 and V is TRBV29-1, with 7 bases aligning to TRBD1. J was trimmed by 7 bases and V by 3 bases; bases with no gene match: 7. The CDR3 has 13 residues. The germline CDR1 and CDR2 sequences are SQVTM and ANQGSEA.

The CDR3 DNA follows: TGTGCCAGCAGTTTATCCCCTAGCGGGAGGAACATTCAGTACTTC. Translating gives CASSLSPSGRNIQYF. This chain uses TRBV27 with TRBJ2-4, with 11 bases lining up with TRBD2. The CDR3 spans 15 residues. Germline V CDR1 and CDR2: MNHEY, SMNVEV (reference sequence). After removal of 0 bases from V and 7 bases from J, the junction contained 2 bases not matched to a gene.

The table lists this clonotype with a few counts. V and J are TRBV13 and TRBJ2-2; D unclear. Trimming stripped 6 bases from V and 6 bases from J, with 8 bases between. CDR1 PRHDT and CDR2 FYEKMQ come from the germline V gene (reference sequence). The CDR3 loop spans 12 amino acids. The DNA of the CDR3 is TGTGCCAGCAGTCTCGCCCCCGGGGAGCTGTTTTTT. Translated, it gives CASSLAPGELFF.

The rearrangement uses TRBV28 and TRBJ2-2; 7 bases map to TRBD2. Germline values: CDR1 MDHEN, CDR2 SYDVKM. The junction had 2 bases not matched to a gene; V was cut back by 2 bases and J by 2 bases. CDR3 size: 15 residues. For the CDR3, the DNA is TGTGCCAGCAGTTTACCGGGGGGAAACACCGGGGAGCTGTTTTTT. Its translation: CASSLPGGNTGELFF. The full variable domain, rest sourced from reference TRBV28 and TRBJ2-2, is DVKVTQSSRYLVKRTGEKVFLECVQDMDHENMFWYRQDPGLGLRLIYFSYDVKMKEKGDIPEGYSVSREKKERFSLILESASTNQTSMYLCASSLPGGNTGELFFGEGSRLTVL.

The genes are TRBV7-9 and TRBJ2-1; D is ambiguous. The V gene's germline CDR1 is SEHNR and CDR2 FQNEAQ (reference sequence). V was shortened by 0 bases and J by 8 bases, with 8 bases between the two germline ends. The CDR3 runs to 13 residues. This CDR3 is CASSLALKDEQFF. The DNA for the CDR3 is TGTGCCAGCAGCTTAGCGCTGAAGGATGAGCAGTTCTTC.

V and J are TRBV29-1 and TRBJ2-7; TRBD1 agrees at 8 bases. Germline lookup yields CDR1 SQVTM and CDR2 ANQGSEA. J lost 3 bases, V lost 7 bases, and 14 bases had no gene match. This CDR3 has 15 residues. The CDR3 DNA reads TGCAGCGCCCTTCAAGGACAGGGTCTGGTCTACGAGCAGTACTTC. Protein product: CSALQGQGLVYEQYF.

Ten or more counts support this clonotype. The chain couples TRBV6-5 to TRBJ1-2, with a possible D match to TRBD1 (5 bases). V was shortened by 2 bases and J by 4 bases, with 14 bases between the two germline ends. The CDR3 is 15 residues long. CDR1 MNHEY and CDR2 SVGAGI come from the germline V gene. DNA for the CDR3: TGTGCCAGCAGTTACCAGGCAGGGACCCTCTATGGCTACACCTTC. It specifies CASSYQAGTLYGYTF.

The chain combines TRBV7-9 with TRBJ1-4; D remains unclear. This CDR3 comprises 14 residues. Germline V gene sequence: CDR1 SEHNR, CDR2 FQNEAQ (reference sequence). Trimming removed 5 bases at V and 8 bases at J, with 15 bases between. CDR3 in amino acids: CASSPPVDEEKLFF. CDR3 sequence (DNA): TGTGCCAGCAGCCCGCCGGTGGATGAAGAAAAACTGTTTTTT.

This chain uses TRBV28 with TRBJ2-4, with 7 bases matching TRBD1. Looked up from germline, CDR1 is MDHEN and CDR2 is SYDVKM. This CDR3 region has 18 residues. V was pared by 3 bases and J by 3 bases, with 14 bases of the junction left unmatched. CDR3 loop: CASSFAPQQGWVKNIQYF. The CDR3 DNA reads TGTGCCAGCAGTTTCGCCCCCCAACAGGGGTGGGTCAAAAACATTCAGTACTTC.

This clonotype occurred a few times. This sequence joins TRBV5-1 and TRBJ2-7; 13 bases match TRBD2. J was trimmed by 4 bases and V by 4 bases; bases with no gene match: 5. Per the germline V gene, CDR1 is SGHRS and CDR2 is YFSETQ. The CDR3 runs 15 residues. The CDR3 region is CASSLRTSGSYEQYF. CDR3 coding DNA: TGCGCCAGCAGCCTACGGACTAGCGGGAGTTACGAGCAGTACTTC.

The chain uses TRBV6-4 and TRBJ2-7; D is uncertain. The length of the CDR3 is 12 residues. Trimming left V 7 bases short and J 3 bases short, with 10 bases between. Germline CDR1 reads MRHNA; CDR2 reads SNTAGT. CDR3 DNA sequence: TGTGCCAGCACTAGACTCCTCTACGAGCAGTACTTC. Translated: CASTRLLYEQYF.

The chain couples TRBV29-1 to TRBJ1-1; no firm D call. Trimming took off 8 bases at V and 0 bases at J, with 7 bases between the two ends. Germline values: CDR1 SQVTM, CDR2 ANQGSEA. The CDR3 loop spans 11 amino acids. The CDR3 DNA reads as TGCAGCACAAGAATGAACACTGAAGCTTTCTTT. Its translation: CSTRMNTEAFF.

J is TRBJ2-2 and V is TRBV4-3; D assignment may be TRBD1 or TRBD2 (6 bases each). The V gene lost 3 bases and the J gene lost 5 bases, with 25 bases spanning the gap. Germline CDR1 is LGHNA and CDR2 is YSLEER. This CDR3 contains 19 residues. The CDR3, as DNA: TGCGCCAGCAGCCATACGGGATGGGGGGCCAAGATGGGAACCGGGGAGCTGTTTTTT. Translated: CASSHTGWGAKMGTGELFF.

V gene TRBV19 combines with J gene TRBJ2-1; D remains unclear. Trimming took 5 bases from V and 8 from J, leaving 10 bases between them. The CDR3 totals 12 residues. CDR1 and CDR2 from the germline V gene are LNHDA and SQIVND (reference sequence). The CDR3 reads CASSSRSDEQFF. The CDR3 DNA follows: TGTGCCAGTAGTTCCAGGTCCGATGAGCAGTTCTTC.

The chain links TRBV7-6 to TRBJ1-4; 7 nucleotides agree with TRBD1. The CDR3 runs 14 residues. V was pared by 2 bases and J by 8 bases, with 5 bases of the junction left unmatched. Per the germline V gene, CDR1 is SGHVS and CDR2 is FNYEAQ. Here the CDR3 reads CASSLRQGREKLFF. The CDR3 nucleotides read TGTGCCAGCAGCTTAAGACAGGGCCGGGAAAAACTGTTTTTT. Drawing the rest from reference TRBV7-6 and TRBJ1-4, the complete variable domain is GAGVSQSPRYKVTKRGQDVALRCDPISGHVSLYWYRQALGQGPEFLTYFNYEAQQDKSGLPNDRFSAERPEGSISTLTIQRTEQRDSAMYRCASSLRQGREKLFFGSGTQLSVL.

V gene TRBV19 combines with J gene TRBJ1-2; unclear D gene. The CDR3 spans 14 residues. Trimming removed 3 bases from V and 2 bases from J, with 10 bases in between. Germline values: CDR1 LNHDA, CDR2 SQIVND (reference sequence). As DNA, the CDR3 is TGTGCCAGTAGTATCCAGCCCGGGAACTATGGCTACACCTTC. It yields the protein CASSIQPGNYGYTF.